The source of this TCR beta chain is a study of blood T cell repertoires in COVID-19. Turning to the study itself: The study drew acute and convalescent COVID-19 samples from the United States, Italy and Spain. The cDNA or gDNA used as material had been derived from T cells, B-cell-depleted T cells, or PBMCs.

Germline-derived CDR1 and CDR2 are SQVTM and ANQGSEA. The CDR3 has 15 amino acids. Trimming at V came to 7 bases and at J to 1 base, leaving 9 bases not matched to a gene. Assay used: immunoSEQ multiplex PCR; TCRdb lists only in-frame clones, some missing. The sample has 120,000 to 150,000 clones; more than 60% are singletons. Sequencing was carried out using peripheral blood. The rearrangement uses TRBV29-1 and TRBJ1-5; 8 bases map to TRBD1. The sequence derives from a man at least 80 years old with acute or convalescent COVID-19. DNA of the CDR3: TGCAGCGCCCGGACAGGGTCGGACAGCAATCAGCCCCAGCATTTT. Encoded protein: CSARTGSDSNQPQHF. Using reference TRBV29-1 and TRBJ1-5 for the parts outside the CDR3, the full variable domain is SAVISQKPSRDICQRGTSLTIQCQVDSQVTMMFWYRQQPGQSLTLIATANQGSEATYESGFVIDKFPISRPNLTFSTLTVSNMSPEDSSIYLCSARTGSDSNQPQHFGDGTRLSIL.